This is a list of T cell receptor beta chains from one sample in a study of T cell repertoires in cytomegalovirus infection. Their target antigens are unknown. One entry per CDR3 protein results from TCRdb running MiXCR on the reads. The data contain 450,000 to 550,000 distinct CDR3 sequences, 40% to 50% of them singletons. Sequenced here: cultured PBMCs, sampled from culture after CMV antigen stimulation. These receptors all come from a human donor in good health (CMV status not recorded). Some clones in this sample may be carry-over from other donors' samples. The CDR3 runs from the conserved cysteine through the conserved F or W. Each record gives: V gene, J gene, clone size, CDR3 length, D gene, CDR3 protein, CDR3 DNA. The D gene is left open where the match is weak. Clone size, where shown, is once, few, many, or a class for clones that have expanded.

v_call: TRBV7-8; j_call: TRBJ1-2; clone_size: few; cdr3_length: 15; d_call: TRBD1; cdr3_aa: CASSRTRAGGPGYTF; cdr3_nt: TGTGCCAGCAGCCGGACGAGGGCAGGGGGACCAGGCTACACCTTC
v_call: TRBV7-2; j_call: TRBJ2-7; clone_size: .; cdr3_length: 15; d_call: .; cdr3_aa: CASRIRDFVFYEQYF; cdr3_nt: TGTGCCAGCAGGATCCGGGACTTTGTCTTCTACGAGCAGTACTTC
v_call: TRBV4-1; j_call: TRBJ1-3; clone_size: few; cdr3_length: 17; d_call: .; cdr3_aa: CASSQEGGGVTGNTIYF; cdr3_nt: TGCGCCAGCAGCCAAGAAGGCGGAGGGGTCACTGGAAACACCATATATTTT
v_call: TRBV5-1; j_call: TRBJ2-7; clone_size: .; cdr3_length: 14; d_call: TRBD1; cdr3_aa: CASSSWDRAEEQYF; cdr3_nt: TGCGCCAGCAGCTCTTGGGACAGGGCTGAAGAGCAGTACTTC
v_call: TRBV30; j_call: TRBJ1-6; clone_size: .; cdr3_length: 11; d_call: .; cdr3_aa: CACPPGSPLHF; cdr3_nt: TGTGCCTGCCCCCCGGGTTCACCCCTCCACTTT
v_call: TRBV2; j_call: TRBJ2-3; clone_size: .; cdr3_length: 12; d_call: .; cdr3_aa: CATSPTGDTQYF; cdr3_nt: TGTGCCACCTCCCCTACGGGAGATACGCAGTATTTT
v_call: TRBV18; j_call: TRBJ2-1; clone_size: .; cdr3_length: 15; d_call: TRBD2; cdr3_aa: CASSVSGGHDNEQFF; cdr3_nt: TGTGCCAGCTCAGTTAGCGGGGGGCACGACAATGAGCAGTTCTTC
v_call: TRBV5-8; j_call: TRBJ2-5; clone_size: .; cdr3_length: 12; d_call: .; cdr3_aa: CASSLGPLAQYF; cdr3_nt: TGTGCCAGCAGCCTCGGCCCCCTGGCCCAGTACTTC
v_call: TRBV7-2; j_call: TRBJ2-2; clone_size: few; cdr3_length: 13; d_call: TRBD2; cdr3_aa: CASFSGRPGELFF; cdr3_nt: TGTGCCAGCTTCAGCGGGAGGCCCGGGGAGCTGTTTTTT
v_call: TRBV7-9; j_call: TRBJ2-1; clone_size: .; cdr3_length: 14; d_call: .; cdr3_aa: CASSLKQHYNEQFF; cdr3_nt: TGTGCCAGCAGCTTAAAACAACACTACAATGAGCAGTTCTTC
v_call: TRBV28; j_call: TRBJ1-6; clone_size: once; cdr3_length: 14; d_call: .; cdr3_aa: CASSITGLGSPLHF; cdr3_nt: TGTGCCAGCAGTATCACAGGGTTGGGTTCACCCCTCCACTTT
v_call: TRBV29-1; j_call: TRBJ1-1; clone_size: .; cdr3_length: 15; d_call: .; cdr3_aa: CRQHGLVGDDTEAFF; cdr3_nt: TGCAGGCAACACGGACTTGTGGGGGACGACACTGAAGCTTTCTTT
v_call: TRBV10-3; j_call: TRBJ2-3; clone_size: .; cdr3_length: 12; d_call: .; cdr3_aa: CAISPSADTQYF; cdr3_nt: TGTGCCATCAGCCCGAGTGCAGATACGCAGTATTTT
v_call: TRBV6-1; j_call: TRBJ2-6; clone_size: .; cdr3_length: 16; d_call: .; cdr3_aa: CASPTRANSGANVLTF; cdr3_nt: TGTGCCAGCCCGACTCGGGCCAACTCTGGGGCCAACGTCCTGACTTTC
v_call: TRBV7-6; j_call: TRBJ2-5; clone_size: .; cdr3_length: 14; d_call: .; cdr3_aa: CASSLGSTLGSQYF; cdr3_nt: TGTGCCAGCAGCTTAGGCTCAACTTTGGGGTCCCAGTACTTC
v_call: TRBV6-5; j_call: TRBJ1-1; clone_size: few; cdr3_length: 13; d_call: TRBD1; cdr3_aa: CASFDEGQVQAFF; cdr3_nt: TGTGCCAGCTTCGACGAGGGACAGGTCCAAGCTTTCTTT
v_call: TRBV5-6; j_call: TRBJ2-7; clone_size: .; cdr3_length: 15; d_call: TRBD2; cdr3_aa: CASSNRTSGDYEQYF; cdr3_nt: TGTGCCAGCAGTAACCGAACTAGCGGCGATTACGAGCAGTACTTC
v_call: TRBV7-2; j_call: TRBJ2-1; clone_size: many; cdr3_length: 17; d_call: TRBD2; cdr3_aa: CASSLGLAGVPYNEQFF; cdr3_nt: TGTGCCAGCAGCTTAGGACTAGCGGGAGTTCCGTACAATGAGCAGTTCTTC
v_call: TRBV18; j_call: TRBJ2-7; clone_size: few; cdr3_length: 16; d_call: TRBD2; cdr3_aa: CASSKGLAGVSYEQYF; cdr3_nt: TGTGCCAGCTCTAAGGGACTAGCGGGAGTCTCCTACGAGCAGTACTTC
v_call: TRBV4-2; j_call: TRBJ1-2; clone_size: .; cdr3_length: 16; d_call: TRBD1; cdr3_aa: CASSQTGTGDLGGYTF; cdr3_nt: TGTGCCAGCAGCCAAACCGGGACAGGGGATCTTGGAGGTTACACCTTC
v_call: TRBV4-1; j_call: TRBJ2-7; clone_size: .; cdr3_length: 16; d_call: TRBD2; cdr3_aa: CASSQGLAGGGLEQYF; cdr3_nt: TGCGCCAGCAGCCAAGGACTAGCGGGGGGGGGATTGGAGCAGTACTTC
v_call: TRBV15; j_call: TRBJ2-3; clone_size: few; cdr3_length: 14; d_call: .; cdr3_aa: CATSRDGGGDTQYF; cdr3_nt: TGTGCCACCAGCAGAGATGGGGGAGGAGATACGCAGTATTTT
v_call: TRBV27; j_call: TRBJ2-5; clone_size: .; cdr3_length: 15; d_call: .; cdr3_aa: CASSQIPDRQETQYF; cdr3_nt: TGTGCCAGCAGTCAAATCCCCGACAGGCAAGAGACCCAGTACTTC
v_call: TRBV4-1; j_call: TRBJ2-1; clone_size: .; cdr3_length: 15; d_call: .; cdr3_aa: CASSALPSPNNEQFF; cdr3_nt: TGCGCCAGCAGCGCGCTCCCTTCCCCAAACAATGAGCAGTTCTTC